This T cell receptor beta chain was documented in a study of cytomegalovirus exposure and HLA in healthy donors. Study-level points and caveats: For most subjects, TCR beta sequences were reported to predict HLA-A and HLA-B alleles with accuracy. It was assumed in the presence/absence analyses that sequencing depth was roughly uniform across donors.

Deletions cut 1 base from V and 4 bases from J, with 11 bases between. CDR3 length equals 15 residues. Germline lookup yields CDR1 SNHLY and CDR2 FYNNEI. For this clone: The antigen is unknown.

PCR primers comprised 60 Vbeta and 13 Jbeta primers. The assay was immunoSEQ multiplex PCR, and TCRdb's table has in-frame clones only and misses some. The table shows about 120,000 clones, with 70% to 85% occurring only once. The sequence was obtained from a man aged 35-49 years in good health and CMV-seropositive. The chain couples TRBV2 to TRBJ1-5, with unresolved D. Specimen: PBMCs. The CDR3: CASSEGSTANQPQHF. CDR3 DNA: TGTGCCAGCAGTGAAGGGTCCACTGCTAATCAGCCCCAGCATTTT. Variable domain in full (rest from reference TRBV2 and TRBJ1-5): EPEVTQTPSHQVTQMGQEVILRCVPISNHLYFYWYRQILGQKVEFLVSFYNNEISEKSEIFDDQFSVERPDGSNFTLKIRSTKLEDSAMYFCASSEGSTANQPQHFGDGTRLSIL.